These T cell receptor beta chains were read from a single sample in a study of long-term antiretroviral therapy in people with HIV. The protocol was immunoSEQ multiplex PCR, while the TCRdb copy is restricted to in-frame clones and leaves out a portion. The repertoire holds tens of thousands of clones, with more than 90% as singletons. Here the sequenced sample was unsorted PBMCs, taken 3.7 years after starting antiretroviral therapy. The receptors stem from a woman between 50 and 59 years old with HIV. The CDR3 runs from the conserved cysteine through the conserved F or W. The order of the fields is clone size, V gene, CDR3 protein. Clone size is shown for a subset of rows, as once, few, many or a class of expanded clone.

.,TRBV30,CAWSVPGESYEQYF
.,TRBV27,CASSLGNEQFF
.,TRBV5-4,CASSTDRLNTEAFF
.,TRBV7-9,CASSFSLGQGGGYTF
once,TRBV12-1,CASSYSGGLDYGYTF
.,TRBV6-5,CASGVGAEAFF
.,TRBV27,CASRIGPGDSPLHF
.,TRBV12-5,CASGLEDTGELFF
.,TRBV7-3,CASSRDGTSTDTQYF
.,TRBV5-1,CASSPVGSQETQYF
.,TRBV14,CASSQDHGSGNTIYF
.,TRBV7-9,CASSRQGQVFGNTIYF
.,TRBV7-8,CASSSRQRDYEQYF
.,TRBV7-9,CASSSGQGAGDEQYF
.,TRBV7-6,CASSTGHLNGYTF
.,TRBV7-8,CASSLLAGHQETQYF
.,TRBV6-6,CASSYASRQETQYF
.,TRBV2,CASRGPIGQGHYGYTF
.,TRBV30,CAAIGTGGYEQYF
.,TRBV7-2,CASSLGPGNYGYTF
.,TRBV7-8,CASSLSGLTDTQYF
few,TRBV4-3,CASSQDLGRGDEKLFF
.,TRBV6-5,CASSLGQGRGDTQYF
.,TRBV9,CASSVGDTSYEQYF
.,TRBV19,CASSMRTANTEAFF
.,TRBV4-2,CASGARGTGEKLFF
.,TRBV30,CAWSPLGETQYF
.,TRBV30,CAWSPLLGQPNQPQHF
.,TRBV9,CASSVAYNSPLHF
.,TRBV7-2,CASSLARGDMRELFF
.,TRBV19,CASREAVAGSPLHF
.,TRBV7-6,CASRGGGADPNEKLFF
.,TRBV2,CASSASSGGAYNEQFF
.,TRBV5-1,CASSLLGQGPSGETQYF
.,TRBV7-9,CASSAGLAGENNEQFF
.,TRBV5-1,CASSLASNTEAFF
.,TRBV2,CASSLAQGNYGYTF
.,TRBV7-3,CASSLSSTGLRYF
.,TRBV18,CASSQAMDQPQHF
once,TRBV7-9,CASSLPGISGANVLTF
.,TRBV2,CASLRSYTGELFF
.,TRBV12-5,CASGSRWDGYTF
.,TRBV14,CASSQQGGGEAFF
.,TRBV27,CASSLTTGPYEQYF
.,TRBV30,CAWSVSTGNQPQHF
.,TRBV7-6,CASSYLTGTVKETQYF
.,TRBV7-3,CASSLGAGRGETQYF
once,TRBV2,CASSDTSGPSSSSYNEQFF
once,TRBV19,CASSPRLAAYNEQFF
.,TRBV6-6,CASSERTSGKETQYF
.,TRBV5-6,CASSFTTLAKNIQYF
once,TRBV5-1,CASSFAGVGETQYF